This TCR beta chain came from a study of Graves' ophthalmopathy and Graves' hyperthyroidism. Findings and limits, study-wide: Blood shared most expanded thyroid clonotypes above 0.001 frequency. Cross-validated, the 13-signature model showed 87.88%/81.08% sensitivity/specificity, and 80%/75% in the test set.

With regard to this clonotype: Its antigen remains unknown.

The CDR3 has 13 amino acids. Germline CDR1 reads SGHTA; CDR2 reads FQGNSA. V shed 4 bases and J shed 1 base, with 6 bases lying between them. Amplification from RNA transcripts yielded the TCR beta CDR3 regions. Investigators did first-round RT-PCR with HTBI primers, then second-round multiplex PCR. Via MiXCR, TCRdb re-called the multiplex PCR reads, giving one row per CDR3 protein. Found here are 500,000 to 700,000 distinct CDR3 sequences, just under 40% of them singletons; the top ten hold 3.5% to 5%. The chain employs TRBV7-2 and TRBJ2-3; no clear D. This sequence was found in an adult man with Graves' hyperthyroidism. The sequencing input was peripheral blood or thyroid tissue (not recorded which). CDR3 DNA sequence: TGTGCCAGCAGCTCCCACGGCACAGATACGCAGTATTTT. Protein sequence: CASSSHGTDTQYF.